The subject of this entry is one TCR beta chain. The data stem from a study of technical replicates of blood from a handful of donors. Libraries were prepared by immunoSEQ multiplex PCR; TCRdb keeps only in-frame clonotypes and omits some of them. The sample holds tens of thousands of clones, 96% seen once. Sequencing was performed on T cells isolated from PBMCs. The clonotype was recovered from a human donor in good health.

This CDR3 is CASNDGNLDEQYF. The CDR3 bases are TGTGCCAGCAACGACGGGAATCTCGACGAGCAGTACTTC. The V gene is TRBV5-6, the J gene TRBJ2-7, with a weak D call TRBD2 (5 bases). The germline gives CDR1 SGHDT, CDR2 YYEEEE. V lost 6 bases and J lost 5, with 15 bases in between. There are 13 residues in the CDR3.